Shown below are 9 T cell receptor beta chains from a single sample sequenced in a study of shared clonotypes between healthy human individuals. The repertoire was sequenced with immunoSEQ multiplex PCR; TCRdb's copy has only in-frame clones and lacks some. This table holds 2 million to 2.5 million clones, around 95% found once. Source material: naive CD4+ T cells sorted from blood. The subset is: CD45RA+ positively selected. The receptors stem from a man between 18 and 35 years old in good health.

The chain has TRBV6-4 and TRBJ2-3; D not certain. With 0 bases removed from V and 0 bases from J, the gap between germline ends came to 10 bases. Germline-derived CDR1 and CDR2 are MRHNA and SNTAGT. This CDR3 region has 16 residues. This CDR3 reads CASSDSRWDSTDTQYF. The DNA for the CDR3 is TGTGCCAGCAGTGACTCGAGGTGGGATAGCACAGATACGCAGTATTTT.

The rearrangement links TRBV11-2 to TRBJ2-7; D could derive from TRBD1 or TRBD2 (5 bases each). This CDR3 contains 14 residues. Deletions cut 6 bases from V and 3 bases from J, with 15 bases between. The germline V gene encodes CDR1 SGHAT and CDR2 FQNNGV. The CDR3 here is CASRDVEGNYEQYF. The CDR3 DNA follows: TGTGCCAGCAGAGATGTAGAGGGGAACTACGAGCAGTACTTC.

This clone was detected only once. V usage is TRBV5-1 and J usage is TRBJ1-2; no definite D call. CDR3 length equals 9 residues. The V gene's germline CDR1 is SGHRS and CDR2 YFSETQ. Trimming removed 2 bases from V and 8 bases from J, with 1 base in between. CDR3 residues: CASSLGYTF. The CDR3 nucleotides read TGCGCCAGCAGCTTAGGCTACACCTTC. Drawing the rest from reference TRBV5-1 and TRBJ1-2, the complete variable domain is KAGVTQTPRYLIKTRGQQVTLSCSPISGHRSVSWYQQTPGQGLQFLFEYFSETQRNKGNFPGRFSGRQFSNSRSEMNVSTLELGDSALYLCASSLGYTFGSGTRLTVV.

The J gene is TRBJ2-5, the V gene TRBV7-9; 8 bases match TRBD1. Germline CDR1 reads SEHNR; CDR2 reads FQNEAQ (reference sequence). V shed 2 bases and J 5 bases; nucleotides not matched to a gene: 7. This CDR3 contains 15 residues. This CDR3 reads CASSLMQGARETQYF. The CDR3 region has the DNA TGTGCCAGCAGCTTAATGCAGGGGGCGAGGGAGACCCAGTACTTC.

Turning to this clone: The sample carries other DNA sequences with the same CDR3. The chain carries TRBV5-1 and TRBJ2-2; D uncertain. CDR1 is SGHRS and CDR2 is YFSETQ in the germline V gene. This CDR3 has 12 residues. Between the trimmed V and J ends, which lost 2 bases and 6 bases, there was a span of 5 bases. The CDR3 sequence: CASSLSPGELFF. CDR3 in DNA: TGCGCCAGCAGCTTATCCCCCGGGGAGCTGTTTTTT.

The genes are TRBV6-5 and TRBJ2-7, with 8 bases matching TRBD2. Germline V gene lookup returns CDR1 MNHEY and CDR2 SVGAGI. Trimming at V came to 7 bases and at J to 0 bases, leaving 8 bases not matched to a gene. There are 15 residues in the CDR3. The CDR3 DNA reads as TGTGCCAGCAAAATAGCGGGATCCGCCTCCTACGAGCAGTACTTC. It yields the protein CASKIAGSASYEQYF.

As for this clone: The same CDR3 also results from other DNA sequences found in this sample. The V gene is TRBV6-5, the J gene TRBJ2-7; tentative D call: TRBD2 (5 bases). Germline-derived CDR1 and CDR2 are MNHEY and SVGAGI. The CDR3 totals 13 residues. With 2 bases removed from V and 2 bases from J, the gap between germline ends came to 7 bases. The CDR3 here is CASSYRGPYEQYF. The CDR3 DNA is TGTGCCAGCAGTTACCGAGGGCCCTACGAGCAGTACTTC.

In this sample, this clone turned up once. The genes are TRBV10-3 and TRBJ1-1; D not resolved. Germline V gives CDR1 ENHRY, CDR2 SYGVKD. The CDR3 contains 16 residues. V was cut by 0 bases and J by 0 bases, with 11 bases left in between. This chain's CDR3 is CAISESKLRMNTEAFF. The CDR3 nucleotides read TGTGCCATCAGTGAGTCGAAACTAAGGATGAACACTGAAGCTTTCTTT.

The rearrangement uses TRBV19 and TRBJ2-7, with TRBD1 as a possible D gene (6 bases). The CDR3 runs 13 residues. V lost 5 bases to trimming and J lost 1 base, with 9 bases between them. The germline V gene encodes CDR1 LNHDA and CDR2 SQIVND (reference sequence). CDR3 sequence: CASSQGNSYEQYF. The CDR3 bases are TGTGCCAGTAGTCAGGGGAATTCCTACGAGCAGTACTTC.